Listed below are T cell receptor beta chains from one sample, sequenced in a study of identical twins. TCRdb reanalysed the 5' RACE reads using MiXCR and keeps one entry per CDR3 protein. The table records 300,000 to 400,000 distinct CDR3 sequences, roughly an eighth of them present only once. This sample also appeared in a second study, on yellow fever vaccine responses in identical twins.

Sequenced sample: CD8+ T cells sorted from blood. Receptors originate from a woman between 18 and 30 years old in good health. Both conserved end residues are part of each CDR3. The order of the fields is D gene, clone size, V gene, J gene, CDR3 protein, CDR3 DNA. A D gene is named only where the DNA matches it firmly. Clone size is not always given. Where it is, it says once, few, many or a class for expanded clones.

>.|.|TRBV5-6|TRBJ2-1
CASSSDRGNYNEQFF
TGTGCCAGCAGCTCAGATCGCGGTAACTACAATGAGCAGTTCTTC
>.|.|TRBV12-3/TRBV12-4|TRBJ1-4
CAILAPGPSNEKLFF
TGTGCCATACTCGCACCGGGCCCCAGCAATGAAAAACTGTTTTTT
>TRBD2|.|TRBV7-2|TRBJ2-1
CASSVGLAARTSYNEQFF
TGTGCCAGCAGCGTGGGGCTAGCGGCGAGGACATCATACAATGAGCAGTTCTTC
>.|.|TRBV12-3/TRBV12-4|TRBJ1-2
CASSLGVGLSNYGYTF
TGTGCCAGCAGTTTAGGTGTGGGTCTAAGTAACTATGGCTACACCTTC
>.|.|TRBV5-5|TRBJ2-3
CASSWDGFTSTDTQYF
TGTGCCAGCAGCTGGGACGGATTTACTAGCACAGATACGCAGTATTTT
>.|.|TRBV28|TRBJ2-2
CASHQGGTGELFF
TGTGCCAGCCACCAAGGGGGCACCGGGGAGCTGTTTTTT
>TRBD2|few|TRBV7-9|TRBJ2-7
CASSSPGLAGVQYF
TGTGCCAGCAGCTCCCCGGGACTAGCGGGAGTGCAGTACTTC
>.|few|TRBV20-1|TRBJ2-3
CSATAGGTSVADTQYF
TGCAGTGCTACTGCAGGGGGTACTAGCGTTGCAGATACGCAGTATTTT
>.|many|TRBV5-6|TRBJ1-1
CASSPDRTNTEAFF
TGTGCCAGCAGTCCCGACAGGACGAACACTGAAGCTTTCTTT
>.|few|TRBV20-1|TRBJ2-7
CSAMGELNSYEQYF
TGCAGTGCCATGGGGGAATTGAACTCCTACGAGCAGTACTTC
>TRBD1|few|TRBV5-1|TRBJ2-1
CASSPGTGGNNEQFF
TGCGCCAGCAGTCCCGGGACAGGGGGTAACAATGAGCAGTTCTTC
>TRBD2|.|TRBV24-1|TRBJ2-1
CATSDSDSGRMSYNEQFF
TGTGCCACCAGTGACTCCGATAGCGGGAGAATGTCCTACAATGAGCAGTTCTTC
>.|.|TRBV25-1|TRBJ1-2
CASSVGGHYGYTF
TGTGCCAGCAGTGTTGGCGGGCACTATGGCTACACCTTC
>.|few|TRBV12-3/TRBV12-4|TRBJ2-1
CASSSRGREFF
TGTGCCAGCAGTTCCCGGGGTAGGGAGTTCTTC
>.|.|TRBV15|TRBJ1-5
CATSSEWTVNQPQHF
TGTGCCACCAGCAGTGAATGGACAGTCAATCAGCCCCAGCATTTT
>TRBD1|.|TRBV9|TRBJ2-5
CASSVGGTAETQYF
TGTGCCAGCAGCGTAGGGGGGACAGCGGAGACCCAGTACTTC
>TRBD1|.|TRBV24-1|TRBJ1-2
CATSDRWGYGYTF
TGTGCCACCTCGGACAGGTGGGGCTATGGCTACACCTTC
>TRBD2|many|TRBV5-1|TRBJ2-7
CASSLDVGGSYEQYF
TGCGCCAGCAGCCTGGATGTCGGGGGGTCCTACGAGCAGTACTTC
>.|.|TRBV27|TRBJ2-5
CASIPPGEETQYF
TGTGCCAGCATTCCCCCCGGCGAGGAGACCCAGTACTTC
>TRBD1|few|TRBV29-1|TRBJ2-5
CSVLRDRSQETQYF
TGCAGCGTTCTCAGGGACAGGAGCCAAGAGACCCAGTACTTC
>.|many|TRBV12-3/TRBV12-4|TRBJ2-2
CATFYTGELFF
TGTGCCACCTTTTACACCGGGGAGCTGTTTTTT
>.|many|TRBV12-3/TRBV12-4|TRBJ1-5
CASSSEWTRQPQHF
TGTGCCAGCAGTTCCGAGTGGACCCGCCAGCCCCAGCATTTT
>.|few|TRBV11-1|TRBJ2-3
CASSPPGLGGEDTDTQYF
TGTGCCAGCAGCCCCCCTGGGTTGGGCGGGGAGGACACAGATACGCAGTATTTT
>.|.|TRBV6-2/TRBV6-3|TRBJ2-3
CASSYVGETDTQYF
TGTGCCAGCAGTTACGTTGGGGAGACGGATACGCAGTATTTT
>TRBD1|.|TRBV20-1|TRBJ2-5
CSAIGDSQETQYF
TGCAGTGCTATCGGGGACAGTCAAGAGACCCAGTACTTC
>TRBD1|few|TRBV6-1|TRBJ2-6
CASSTGQAGANVLTF
TGTGCCAGCAGTACCGGACAGGCTGGGGCCAACGTCCTGACTTTC
>.|few|TRBV29-1|TRBJ1-1
CSVDRGATEAFF
TGCAGCGTTGATCGGGGGGCCACTGAAGCTTTCTTT
>TRBD1|.|TRBV11-2|TRBJ1-6
CASSLWTGRSPLHF
TGTGCCAGCAGCTTGTGGACAGGCAGGTCACCCCTCCACTTT
>.|few|TRBV7-6|TRBJ1-1
CASSLTAQGSRNTEAFF
TGTGCCAGCAGCTTAACGGCCCAGGGGAGCCGGAACACTGAAGCTTTCTTT
>TRBD2|many|TRBV12-3/TRBV12-4|TRBJ2-7
CASSLVGSGGPYEQYF
TGTGCCAGCAGTTTAGTAGGTAGCGGGGGTCCCTACGAGCAGTACTTC
>TRBD1|many|TRBV4-2|TRBJ2-5
CASSQSTGTGTQETQYF
TGTGCCAGCAGCCAGTCGACCGGGACAGGGACCCAAGAGACCCAGTACTTC
>TRBD2|.|TRBV6-1|TRBJ2-3
CASAIRLATDTQYF
TGTGCCAGCGCCATTCGACTAGCAACAGATACGCAGTATTTT
>TRBD2|.|TRBV29-1|TRBJ2-1
CSVELRGRASSYNEQFF
TGCAGCGTTGAACTGCGGGGGAGGGCGAGCTCCTACAATGAGCAGTTCTTC
>TRBD2|.|TRBV20-1|TRBJ2-5
CSARDRTSGSATQYF
TGCAGTGCTAGAGATCGGACTAGCGGGAGCGCCACCCAGTACTTC
>.|many|TRBV10-3|TRBJ2-1
CATADSYNEQFF
TGTGCCACCGCGGACTCCTACAATGAGCAGTTCTTC
>.|.|TRBV7-9|TRBJ1-2
CASSLDPFPNYGYTF
TGTGCCAGCAGCTTAGATCCGTTTCCTAACTATGGCTACACCTTC
>TRBD2|.|TRBV27|TRBJ2-3
CASSSYSGAPVYF
TGTGCCAGCAGTTCCTACAGCGGGGCTCCAGTGTATTTT
>.|many|TRBV28|TRBJ1-2
CASSLWESGYTF
TGTGCCAGCAGTTTGTGGGAGAGTGGCTACACCTTC
>TRBD1|.|TRBV12-3/TRBV12-4|TRBJ2-7
CASQGQLSYEQYF
TGTGCCAGCCAGGGACAGCTGTCCTACGAGCAGTACTTC
>TRBD2|.|TRBV15|TRBJ2-3
CATSRDSGLAGGPKYF
TGTGCCACCAGCAGAGACTCCGGACTAGCGGGAGGGCCGAAGTATTTT
>.|many|TRBV4-1|TRBJ1-2
CASSQDPTANYGYTF
TGCGCCAGCAGCCAAGATCCAACCGCTAACTATGGCTACACCTTC
>.|once|TRBV20-1|TRBJ1-2
CSARNREVSGYTF
TGCAGTGCTAGAAACAGGGAGGTCTCTGGCTACACCTTC
>.|many|TRBV12-3/TRBV12-4|TRBJ2-5
CASSRKGQQETQYF
TGTGCCAGCAGTAGGAAAGGACAGCAAGAGACCCAGTACTTC
>TRBD1|few|TRBV7-9|TRBJ2-7
CASSLSPGQGHHEQYF
TGTGCCAGCAGCTTAAGTCCGGGACAGGGGCACCACGAGCAGTACTTC
>.|.|TRBV5-1|TRBJ2-2
CASSNEVPTGELFF
TGCGCCAGCAGCAATGAAGTCCCCACCGGGGAGCTGTTTTTT
>TRBD2|many|TRBV12-3/TRBV12-4|TRBJ2-1
CASSPLAGGPYNEQFF
TGTGCCAGCAGTCCACTAGCGGGGGGACCCTACAATGAGCAGTTCTTC
>.|.|TRBV7-2|TRBJ1-1
CASSPSGGGALPEAFF
TGTGCCAGCAGCCCCTCCGGAGGGGGGGCTCTTCCTGAAGCTTTCTTT
>.|many|TRBV9|TRBJ2-7
CASSVVCRVAPSYEQYF
TGTGCCAGCAGCGTAGTTTGCCGAGTTGCGCCCTCCTACGAGCAGTACTTC
>.|.|TRBV10-2|TRBJ2-1
CASSESVLARYNEQFF
TGCGCCAGCAGTGAGTCCGTCCTAGCGAGGTACAATGAGCAGTTCTTC
>.|few|TRBV7-8|TRBJ2-7
CASSPLTQGMYEQYF
TGTGCCAGCAGCCCCTTAACGCAGGGGATGTATGAGCAGTACTTC
>.|.|TRBV5-1|TRBJ2-1
CASSLEGLGNEQFF
TGCGCCAGCAGCTTGGAGGGATTGGGCAATGAGCAGTTCTTC
>TRBD1|.|TRBV2|TRBJ2-5
CASSAQGQGWETQYF
TGTGCCAGCAGTGCCCAGGGACAGGGATGGGAGACCCAGTACTTC
>.|few|TRBV7-8|TRBJ2-2
CASSLIGGDTGELFF
TGTGCCAGCAGCTTGATCGGGGGTGATACCGGGGAGCTGTTTTTT
>.|few|TRBV2|TRBJ2-5
CASSVGWGQEETQYF
TGTGCCAGCAGTGTGGGATGGGGGCAGGAAGAGACCCAGTACTTC